A selection of T cell receptor beta chains follows, all from one sample in a study of T-cell reconstitution after alpha-beta-depleted transplantation in children. One entry per CDR3 protein, called by TCRdb with MiXCR from the PCR reads. This table has just under 550,000 distinct CDR3 sequences, about a sixth appearing once. The sequencing here drew on PBMCs from the stem cell graft donor, taken from the stem cell graft. Receptors originate from a human donor who donated a stem cell graft to a child with acute lymphoblastic leukemia. Both conserved end residues are part of each CDR3. D genes are given only for firm matches. The size entry is marked missing in some rows and otherwise reads once, few, many or a size class.

v_gene: TRBV20-1; d_gene: -; j_gene: TRBJ2-1; abundance: -; CDR3nt: TGCAGTGCTTACCCCCCGGAGGGCCAAGGGTACAATGAGCAGTTCTTC; CDR3aa: CSAYPPEGQGYNEQFF
v_gene: TRBV20-1; d_gene: -; j_gene: TRBJ2-1; abundance: -; CDR3nt: TGCAGTGCTAGCCAGTACAATGAGCAGTTCTTC; CDR3aa: CSASQYNEQFF
v_gene: TRBV12-3/TRBV12-4; d_gene: -; j_gene: TRBJ1-1; abundance: -; CDR3nt: TGTGCCAGCGTCCGGAACCCCACTGAAGCTTTCTTT; CDR3aa: CASVRNPTEAFF
v_gene: TRBV12-3/TRBV12-4; d_gene: TRBD2; j_gene: TRBJ2-3; abundance: -; CDR3nt: TGTGCCAGCAGTCCCGTGGCGGGGGGCACAGATACGCAGTATTTT; CDR3aa: CASSPVAGGTDTQYF
v_gene: TRBV24-1; d_gene: TRBD2; j_gene: TRBJ2-1; abundance: -; CDR3nt: TGTGCCACCAGTGATTTACTAGCGGATGAGCAGTTCTTC; CDR3aa: CATSDLLADEQFF
v_gene: TRBV29-1; d_gene: -; j_gene: TRBJ2-7; abundance: few; CDR3nt: TGCAGCGTTTGGGACCCCGGTTATGAGCAGTACTTC; CDR3aa: CSVWDPGYEQYF
v_gene: TRBV5-1; d_gene: -; j_gene: TRBJ2-2; abundance: -; CDR3nt: TGCGCCAGCACCCCGCGGGCCGAAGCTACCGGGGAGCTGTTTTTT; CDR3aa: CASTPRAEATGELFF
v_gene: TRBV7-9; d_gene: TRBD2; j_gene: TRBJ2-7; abundance: few; CDR3nt: TGTGCCAGCAGCTCGGGACTAGCGGGAACCTACGAGCAGTACTTC; CDR3aa: CASSSGLAGTYEQYF
v_gene: TRBV6-1; d_gene: TRBD1; j_gene: TRBJ1-5; abundance: few; CDR3nt: TGTGCCAGCAGTGAAACGGTGGGGACAGGGAGTTTCAATCAGCCCCAGCATTTT; CDR3aa: CASSETVGTGSFNQPQHF
v_gene: TRBV7-9; d_gene: -; j_gene: TRBJ2-7; abundance: few; CDR3nt: TGTGCCAGCACCTCGGCACTAACTACCTACGAGCAGTACTTC; CDR3aa: CASTSALTTYEQYF
v_gene: TRBV10-2; d_gene: TRBD1; j_gene: TRBJ2-7; abundance: -; CDR3nt: TGCGCCAGCAGTACTGGACAGGGGGCGAGTCGGGAGCAGTACTTC; CDR3aa: CASSTGQGASREQYF
v_gene: TRBV12-3/TRBV12-4; d_gene: TRBD2; j_gene: TRBJ2-7; abundance: few; CDR3nt: TGTGCCAGCAGCATCGGGACTAGCGCTGAGCAGTACTTC; CDR3aa: CASSIGTSAEQYF
v_gene: TRBV24-1; d_gene: -; j_gene: TRBJ1-4; abundance: -; CDR3nt: TGTGCCACCACTCGGGCCTTTCTAAATGAAAAACTGTTTTTT; CDR3aa: CATTRAFLNEKLFF
v_gene: TRBV2; d_gene: TRBD1; j_gene: TRBJ2-1; abundance: -; CDR3nt: TGTGCCAGCAGTGAATTGGACAGGGTCCCTGAGCAGTTCTTC; CDR3aa: CASSELDRVPEQFF
v_gene: TRBV9; d_gene: TRBD1; j_gene: TRBJ1-1; abundance: -; CDR3nt: TGTGCCAGCAGCGCAGGGGGCGATAACACTGAAGCTTTCTTT; CDR3aa: CASSAGGDNTEAFF
v_gene: TRBV29-1; d_gene: -; j_gene: TRBJ1-2; abundance: -; CDR3nt: TGCAGCGTCTCTCAGCCTTCGCCGGTAGCCCCCTACTATGGCTACACCTTC; CDR3aa: CSVSQPSPVAPYYGYTF
v_gene: TRBV12-3/TRBV12-4; d_gene: -; j_gene: TRBJ2-5; abundance: -; CDR3nt: TGTGCCAGCCTCCTAATGGATGTGGGAGTCTCAGAGACCCAGTACTTC; CDR3aa: CASLLMDVGVSETQYF
v_gene: TRBV19; d_gene: -; j_gene: TRBJ2-7; abundance: -; CDR3nt: TGTGCCAGTAGTATAGGTAACGAGCAGTACTTC; CDR3aa: CASSIGNEQYF
v_gene: TRBV3-1; d_gene: -; j_gene: TRBJ1-1; abundance: few; CDR3nt: TGTGCCAGCAGCCTTCGGCAAGGTAGTACTGAAGCTTTCTTT; CDR3aa: CASSLRQGSTEAFF
v_gene: TRBV6-1; d_gene: -; j_gene: TRBJ1-4; abundance: -; CDR3nt: TGTGCCAGCAGTCTGAACGGACGTAATGAAAAACTGTTTTTT; CDR3aa: CASSLNGRNEKLFF
v_gene: TRBV12-3/TRBV12-4; d_gene: -; j_gene: TRBJ2-1; abundance: few; CDR3nt: TGTGCCAGCAGTGTTAGCGGAAAAAACTACAATGAGCAGTTCTTC; CDR3aa: CASSVSGKNYNEQFF
v_gene: TRBV2; d_gene: -; j_gene: TRBJ2-7; abundance: few; CDR3nt: TGTGCCAGCTTACTTTACGAGCAGTACTTC; CDR3aa: CASLLYEQYF
v_gene: TRBV11-2; d_gene: -; j_gene: TRBJ2-7; abundance: many; CDR3nt: TGTGCCAGCAGCTTAGGGCCCCCCTACGAGCAGTACTTC; CDR3aa: CASSLGPPYEQYF
v_gene: TRBV20-1; d_gene: TRBD2; j_gene: TRBJ2-3; abundance: -; CDR3nt: TGCAGTGCTAGAGGTCCTCGAGCGGGAGATGGGGATACGCAGTATTTT; CDR3aa: CSARGPRAGDGDTQYF
v_gene: TRBV7-3; d_gene: TRBD1; j_gene: TRBJ1-1; abundance: few; CDR3nt: TGTGCCAGCAGCTCACTCAACAGGGGGCGTTTGAACACTGAAGCTTTCTTT; CDR3aa: CASSSLNRGRLNTEAFF
v_gene: TRBV7-9; d_gene: TRBD1; j_gene: TRBJ1-4; abundance: -; CDR3nt: TGTGCCAGCAGCTTACCGGGACAGGAAAAACTGTTTTTT; CDR3aa: CASSLPGQEKLFF
v_gene: TRBV20-1; d_gene: -; j_gene: TRBJ2-3; abundance: once; CDR3nt: TGCAGTGCTAGCAAGGATAGAACAGATACGCAGTATTTT; CDR3aa: CSASKDRTDTQYF
v_gene: TRBV14; d_gene: -; j_gene: TRBJ1-2; abundance: few; CDR3nt: TGTGCCAGCAGCTATACCCAGGGAGGGGTAGGCTACACCTTC; CDR3aa: CASSYTQGGVGYTF
v_gene: TRBV14; d_gene: TRBD2; j_gene: TRBJ2-1; abundance: few; CDR3nt: TGTGCCAGCAGCCATTTCCCACTAGCGGGAACCTACAATGAGCAGTTCTTC; CDR3aa: CASSHFPLAGTYNEQFF
v_gene: TRBV29-1; d_gene: -; j_gene: TRBJ2-7; abundance: few; CDR3nt: TGCAGCGTTGTTCCAGCCGGCTACGAGCAGTACTTC; CDR3aa: CSVVPAGYEQYF
v_gene: TRBV5-1; d_gene: TRBD1; j_gene: TRBJ2-1; abundance: few; CDR3nt: TGCGCCAGCAGCGTAGGGGACAGCTCCTACAATGAGCAGTTCTTC; CDR3aa: CASSVGDSSYNEQFF
v_gene: TRBV5-1; d_gene: -; j_gene: TRBJ1-1; abundance: -; CDR3nt: TGCGCCAGCGGCCGGGCCGAAAGAACTGAAGCTTTCTTT; CDR3aa: CASGRAERTEAFF
v_gene: TRBV27; d_gene: -; j_gene: TRBJ2-7; abundance: few; CDR3nt: TGTGCCAGCAGTTTAAGTCCGGACGGAACCTACGAGCAGTACTTC; CDR3aa: CASSLSPDGTYEQYF
v_gene: TRBV12-3/TRBV12-4; d_gene: TRBD1; j_gene: TRBJ2-5; abundance: -; CDR3nt: TGTGCCAGCAGTCCCACCAGGGGGTCCCTGGGGACCCAGTACTTC; CDR3aa: CASSPTRGSLGTQYF
v_gene: TRBV10-1; d_gene: -; j_gene: TRBJ2-2; abundance: -; CDR3nt: TGCGCCAGCAGTGAGCCGAATCCCCTAAGCGGGTCCCTCTACACCGGGGAGCTGTTTTTT; CDR3aa: CASSEPNPLSGSLYTGELFF
v_gene: TRBV20-1; d_gene: TRBD2; j_gene: TRBJ2-1; abundance: -; CDR3nt: TGCAGTGCTAGAGGGGCCTTACTAGCGGACAATGAGCAGTTCTTC; CDR3aa: CSARGALLADNEQFF
v_gene: TRBV27; d_gene: -; j_gene: TRBJ1-5; abundance: -; CDR3nt: TGTGCCAGCAGGGATCCCCACCCGGTCGACAGTTCCAATCAGCCCCAGCATTTT; CDR3aa: CASRDPHPVDSSNQPQHF